The sequence of this TCR beta chain was determined in a study of cytomegalovirus exposure and HLA in healthy donors (dated by TCRdb to about 2017). In terms of the full investigation: In an earlier analysis of 450 to 750 of the donors, less than 350 Gb of sequence data and about 110 million unique TCR beta sequences from about 190 million T cells were reported. About 280 gigabases of sequencing data and 70 million to 100 million unique TCR sequences made up an early release that covered approximately 620 HLA-typed donors. Among the roughly 390 genotyped donors, approximately 81% belonged to the genetic ancestry cluster associated with self-reported Caucasian donors. The study was designed to test whether signatures of past pathogen exposure could be identified by cataloging public T cell receptors. The study used immunosequencing to profile the T cell repertoires of approximately 640 subjects and linked those repertoires to cytomegalovirus serostatus. Along with the 666-subject first cohort, a separate validation cohort of around 110 different subjects was used. To predict cytomegalovirus infection status, the study brought together high-throughput TCR immunosequencing, statistical association of individual TCRs with disease status, and machine learning. In a later analysis, previously published TCR beta repertoires from about 640 donors were re-analyzed and high-resolution HLA genotyping was added so that TCR occurrence patterns could be studied. The later analysis used no new phenotypic data to find candidate immune exposures, relying instead on TCR beta sequences and their occurrence across donors. An earlier analysis of around 580 of the donors used high-throughput TCR beta sequencing to judge whether each TCR beta V gene segment behaved as functional or pseudogenic. Donor age, sex, ethnicity and CMV serostatus were compiled together with the repertoire data. A later genetic analysis took genome-wide SNP genotypes for about three fifths of the roughly 700 donors and used that subset as a discovery cohort. All discovery cohort repertoires had been generated on a single sequencing platform. HLA typing included class I and class II loci at four-digit resolution. Typing coverage varied by locus: roughly 620-640 donors for A, B, C, DRB1 and DQB1; roughly 520 for DQA1; more than 600 for DPA1; roughly 450 for DPB1. Because of strong linkage in the cohort, roughly five DR-DQ haplotypes were treated as single units for association and clustering. Among over 350 genotyped donors of the cohort, an average of 235,054 unique TCR beta nucleotide sequences were sequenced per donor, 15% to 20% of them non-productive.

Libraries were made using the immunoSEQ multiplex PCR assay. For the multiplex PCR, a mixture combining 60 forward primers for TCR Vbeta segments and 13 reverse primers for TCR Jbeta segments was used. Amplification of the CDR3 region of rearranged TCR beta genes was performed with a multiplex PCR assay on genomic DNA. The Illumina HiSeq System was used to sequence the amplified TCR beta libraries as 87-base-pair reads. In the source study's methods: A later analysis tallied about 77 million unique TCR beta chains across the 666 repertoires, and about 10 million of those chains were shared by two or more donors. A nearest-neighbor algorithm error-corrected the raw reads and collapsed the reads into unique sequences, merging closely related sequences to remove PCR and sequencing errors. Alignment of CDR3 sequences to IMGT reference sequences was used to assign V, D and J gene segments. For a sequence to be retained, a match of at least six nucleotides was required to both a V gene segment and a J gene segment. A rearrangement was called productive if the CDR3 had no stop codons and remained in frame with V and J, and every other rearrangement was called non-productive. Following IMGT convention, CDR3 was defined as the stretch from the second conserved V-encoded cysteine up to the conserved J-encoded phenylalanine. Sequences without an unambiguous match to a single V gene segment were excluded from the earlier analysis of about 640 of the donors. In an earlier analysis of a few hundred of the donors, V segments were called functional above 56.7% productive rearrangements and were called segregating when the between-donor standard deviation exceeded 5%. A statistical classification framework was developed to diagnose cytomegalovirus status using the catalog of TCR beta chain sequences. In a later analysis, TCR nucleotide sequences were compared against IMGT/GENE-DB human TR gene sequences so that V and J genes could be assigned. In a later analysis, CDR3 sequences and most-parsimonious VDJ recombination scenarios were assigned using the TCRdist pipeline. In a later analysis, each TCR beta chain was defined by its CDR3 amino acid sequence together with its V-gene family, and reads without a unique V-gene family were excluded. A later analysis removed over 500 highly shared, low-generation-probability nucleotide sequences to deal with suspected cross-contamination and a sequencing artifact. A later analysis calculated a clonal expansion index for each public chain from normalized within-repertoire ranks of inferred template counts. A later analysis computed generation probabilities with a VDJ recombination model fitted to out-of-frame rearrangements, and checked the results against IGoR. Hypergeometric tests were used in a later analysis to score TCR-TCR, TCR-HLA and TCR-CMV co-occurrence, with a repertoire-size bias correction applied to the TCR pairs. False discovery rates were estimated in a later analysis by permuting HLA or CMV assignments 20 times. In a later analysis, co-occurring TCRs were grouped using DBSCAN, and TCRdist sequence similarity was added for clustering within HLA-allele-positive subsets. Repertoires with fewer than 30,000 or more than 120,000 public chains were left out of co-occurrence clustering, as were five repertoires with anomalous nucleotide sharing. TCRdb's version of the immuneACCESS table is confined to in-frame rearrangements and falls short of the full clone set. An unresolved V gene accounts for under half of the shortfall where checked; the remainder is of unknown origin. That table gives V, J and clone size, and the DNA gave D and trimming. The sample table contains 150,000 to 200,000 clones; only one count was recorded for around 75% of them. Clones ranked in the top ten supply about 2.7% of the sample.

In total, 666 healthy bone marrow donors made up the cohort. All cohort members were sampled while nominally healthy, although unrecorded immune exposures were likely present. The donor tested CMV seropositive and was one of the 289 seropositive cohort members. Each donor provided a peripheral blood sample, and peripheral blood mononuclear cells were used for TCR beta sequencing. Genomic DNA extraction from the blood cell samples was performed with the Qiagen DNeasy Blood Extraction Kit. Trimming accounts for 2 bases at V and 10 bases at J, while the number of junction bases matched to no gene is 12. From cysteine to phenylalanine, the CDR3 is 16 amino acids long. Only CDR3 DNA is held: 48 bases, read in frame from base 1. The germline V gene encodes CDR1 MNHEY and CDR2 SVGAGI. A remark on this clone: Its antigen is not yet known. There are no base qualities to consult, and no much larger clone falls within one base.

The study at large found these results: According to a later genetic analysis, donors in an Asian-associated ancestry cluster had fewer N-insertions in productive TCRs than the roughly 660-donor mean. A later analysis associated about 17,000 TCR beta sequences with specific HLA alleles at a false discovery rate of 0.05. A few of the identified cytomegalovirus-associated TCR beta chains were confirmed in vitro to be specific for cytomegalovirus antigens. Linkage disequilibrium might explain the correlated functional status among segregating V segments, but an unknown experimental factor could not be ruled out. Roughly uniform sequencing depth across donors was assumed in presence/absence analyses, although this assumption may not hold. The sequencing pipeline was judged likely to have produced a cluster of highly shared sequence variants as a technical artifact. In a later analysis, most CMV-associated TCR beta chains were found to appear HLA-restricted, with HLA associations seemingly driven largely by CMV exposure. In a later analysis, TCR association rates were found to vary across HLA loci, with the most associated TCRs seen for DRB1 alleles and the fewest for HLA-C alleles. Because HLA typing was missing for some donors at each locus, association tests included only the typed subset. In a later analysis, HLA-associated TCR beta chains showed more clonal expansion and lower generation probabilities than non-associated chains that were equally common. The study listed 150 to 200 TCR beta chains as associated with cytomegalovirus. For the cohort, immune exposure information was limited to CMV serostatus. A further reported finding was that TCR beta sequences accurately predicted the HLA-A and HLA-B alleles for most subjects in the first cohort. This cohort had only TCR beta chains sequenced, and the lack of alpha or paired-chain data limited which features could be detected. Some IMGT-functional V segments, including TRBV6-2 and TRBV6-3, could not be told apart with the 87-base-pair reads, so those segments were excluded. A later analysis reported that several top co-occurrence clusters appeared linked to parvovirus B19, influenza, CMV and Epstein-Barr virus. In an earlier analysis of fewer than 700 of the donors, most TCR beta V segments appeared in productive rearrangements about 87% or about 30% of the time, broadly matching IMGT annotations. A later genetic analysis associated a missense DCLRE1C variant with V-gene and J-gene trimming of TCR beta chains, and an independent cohort replicated the association. The authors suggested that the approach could potentially be generalized to other disease states and immunological phenotypes. Roughly 15 rarely observed V segments, including chromosome 9 orphons, were excluded from the earlier analysis of approximately 600 of the donors because counts were too low. Assigning TCR associations to individual alleles was difficult when HLA alleles, especially DR and DQ, strongly co-occurred. The classifier was reported to diagnose cytomegalovirus status with high specificity and sensitivity in both the original cohort and the validation cohort. Most TCR sequences were seen in very few donors, while some public TCRs were found in many individuals.

The chain is encoded by TRBV6-5 joined to TRBJ2-1; TRBD2 aligns with 9 central bases. Specimen: PBMCs. The TCR originated in a woman between 45 and 65 years old in good health and CMV-seropositive. The nucleotide sequence reads TGTGCCAGCAGTTACAGAGCTAGCGGGGTAAAGGGAGAGCAGTTCTTC. The translation is CASSYRASGVKGEQFF.